The present entry profiles one TCR beta chain with its context. The antigen is not known. The cohort excluded patients with autoimmune disease history or systemic immunosuppression. Sampled blood was obtained at baseline, cycle 4 day 1, and cycle 7 day 1. The data derive from a study of OX40 agonist ivuxolimab in advanced cancers. For the study at large: The study enrolled dose-escalation patients with hepatocellular carcinoma, melanoma, renal cell or head and neck cancer.

The CDR3 runs 18 residues. Trimming stripped 1 base from V and 0 bases from J, with 16 bases between. Germline V CDR1 and CDR2: SGHAT, FQNNGV. Data came from immunoSEQ multiplex PCR; TCRdb stores just in-frame clones and leaves some out. The table shows more than 50,000 clones, with roughly 84% occurring only once. Study-level points and caveats: Expanded clones were, on average, more numerous in CD8+ T cells than in CD4+.

The V and J genes are TRBV11-2 and TRBJ2-4; D not resolved. The material was CD4+ or CD8+ T cells sorted from blood, obtained in a trial of the OX40 agonist ivuxolimab. The receptor's source is an adult with an advanced solid tumor such as melanoma, head and neck, liver or kidney cancer. The CDR3 loop is CASSLGGHSRLAKNIQYF. CDR3 bases: TGTGCCAGCAGCTTAGGTGGCCACAGTAGACTAGCCAAAAACATTCAGTACTTC.